This TCR beta chain emerged from a study of blood T cell repertoires in COVID-19. Study summary: Some COVID-19 samples were acute and others convalescent; all came from the United States, Italy and Spain.

V lost 0 bases and J lost 5; bases outside the gene matches: 4. The CDR3 contains 14 residues. Germline CDR1 is SGHRS and CDR2 is YFSETQ. Authors' methods: For nucleated cells, counts were estimated from reference gene primer amplification. The table came from immunoSEQ multiplex PCR; TCRdb's copy has only in-frame clones and leaves some out. V and J calls and clone size are given by that table; D and trimming were obtained from the DNA. Counted here are fewer than 350,000 clones, roughly 90% occurring once; the ten biggest clones make up 12%. Seattle cases were enrolled at active infection and followed longitudinally. A note on this clone: Other DNA sequences in the same sample also yield this CDR3.

This rearrangement joins TRBV5-1 to TRBJ1-2, with 7 bases fitting TRBD1. This TCR was sampled from a woman aged 25 to 39 with COVID-19, enrolled during active disease. The specimen sequenced was peripheral blood. CDR3 residues: CASSLGRGPYGYTF. CDR3 sequence (DNA): TGCGCCAGCAGCTTGGGAAGGGGGCCGTATGGCTACACCTTC. The complete variable domain, with remaining parts taken from reference TRBV5-1 and TRBJ1-2, reads KAGVTQTPRYLIKTRGQQVTLSCSPISGHRSVSWYQQTPGQGLQFLFEYFSETQRNKGNFPGRFSGRQFSNSRSEMNVSTLELGDSALYLCASSLGRGPYGYTFGSGTRLTVV.